Included here is one T cell receptor (beta chain) sequence, with context. CDR1 is MGHRA and CDR2 is YSYEKL in the germline V gene. The CDR3 is 16 amino acids. The junction had 8 bases not matched to a gene; V was cut back by 1 base and J by 3 bases. The data were obtained in a study of blood T cell repertoires in COVID-19. For the study at large: Donors in the United States, Italy and Spain gave samples during acute or convalescent COVID-19. T cells, B-cell-depleted T cells, or PBMCs supplied cDNA or gDNA.

Original handling: Amplification from reference gene primers served as the basis for estimated nucleated cell counts. Assay: immunoSEQ multiplex PCR; the TCRdb copy retains only in-frame clones and omits some. D and trimming come from the DNA, and the V and J calls and clone size come from that table. The table shows over 90,000 clones, with about 91% occurring only once. The J gene is TRBJ1-1, the V gene TRBV4-1; TRBD1 agrees at 7 bases. Sequencing was carried out using peripheral blood. The TCR comes from a man aged 18-30 years with acute or convalescent COVID-19. This CDR3 reads CASSQGRGLGDTEAFF. CDR3 coding DNA: TGCGCCAGCAGCCAAGGCAGGGGGTTAGGGGACACTGAAGCTTTCTTT.